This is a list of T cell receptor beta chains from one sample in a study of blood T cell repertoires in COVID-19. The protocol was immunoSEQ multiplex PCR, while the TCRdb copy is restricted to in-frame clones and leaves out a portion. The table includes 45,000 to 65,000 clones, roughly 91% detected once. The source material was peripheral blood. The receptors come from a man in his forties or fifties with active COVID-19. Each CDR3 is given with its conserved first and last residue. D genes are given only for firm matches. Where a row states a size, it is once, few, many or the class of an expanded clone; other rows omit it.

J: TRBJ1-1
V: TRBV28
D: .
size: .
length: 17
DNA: TGTGCCAGCAGTTTTAATAGGAGGACTTCCCCCGGCACTGAAGCTTTCTTT
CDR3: CASSFNRRTSPGTEAFF

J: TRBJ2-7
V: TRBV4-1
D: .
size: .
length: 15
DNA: TGCGCCAGCACCCTAGATACCGCGAGCTCCTACGAGCAGTACTTC
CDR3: CASTLDTASSYEQYF

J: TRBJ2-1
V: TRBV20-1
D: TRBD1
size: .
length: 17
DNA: TGCAGTGCTAGTCATCTCACCGCATGGACAGGGGACAATGAGCAGTTCTTC
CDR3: CSASHLTAWTGDNEQFF

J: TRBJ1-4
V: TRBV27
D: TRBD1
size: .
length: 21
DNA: TGTGCCAGCAGTTTGCGGGACAGGGATTGGGGGAGGGTTCCAACTAATGAAAAACTGTTTTTT
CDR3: CASSLRDRDWGRVPTNEKLFF

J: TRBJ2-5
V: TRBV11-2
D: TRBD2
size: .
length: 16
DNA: TGTGCCAGCAGCCCCAGACTAGCGGGGGACCAAGAGACCCAGTACTTC
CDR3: CASSPRLAGDQETQYF

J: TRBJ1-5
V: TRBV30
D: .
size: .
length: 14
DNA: TGTGCCTGGAGTCAGGGAAGGCCGAATCAGCCCCAGCATTTT
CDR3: CAWSQGRPNQPQHF

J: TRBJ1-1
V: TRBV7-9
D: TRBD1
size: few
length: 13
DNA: TGTGCCAGCAGCCTACAGGGGGGTACTGAAGCTTTCTTT
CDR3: CASSLQGGTEAFF

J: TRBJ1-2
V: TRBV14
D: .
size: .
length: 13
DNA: TGTGCCAGCAGCCAAGCGAGGGCGTATGGCTACACCTTC
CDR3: CASSQARAYGYTF

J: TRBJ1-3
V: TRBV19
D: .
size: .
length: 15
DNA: TGTGCCAGTAGTGCCGACACAGACTCTGGAAACACCATATATTTT
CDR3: CASSADTDSGNTIYF

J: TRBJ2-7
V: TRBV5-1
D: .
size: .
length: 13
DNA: TGCGCCAGCAGCTTTCAGGGATCCTACGAGCAGTACTTC
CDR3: CASSFQGSYEQYF

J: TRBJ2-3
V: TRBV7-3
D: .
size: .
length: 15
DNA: TGTGCCAGCAGCTTATCGGGACTCGAGGGGGATACGCAGTATTTT
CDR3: CASSLSGLEGDTQYF

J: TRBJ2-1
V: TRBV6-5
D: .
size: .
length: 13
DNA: TGTGCCAGCAAAAGTAGGGGTCACAATGAGCAGTTCTTC
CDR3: CASKSRGHNEQFF

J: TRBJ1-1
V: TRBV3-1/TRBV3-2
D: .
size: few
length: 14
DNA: TGTGCCAGCAGCCTAGGAACAGTGAACACTGAAGCTTTCTTT
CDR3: CASSLGTVNTEAFF

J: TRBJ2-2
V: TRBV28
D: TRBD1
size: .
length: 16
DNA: TGTGCCAGCAGCCCCCGAGGGACAGGGAACACCGGGGAGCTGTTTTTT
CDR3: CASSPRGTGNTGELFF

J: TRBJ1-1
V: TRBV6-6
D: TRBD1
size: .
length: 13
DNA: TGTGCCAGCACCAGGGGGAAGTTTGCTGAAGCTTTCTTT
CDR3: CASTRGKFAEAFF

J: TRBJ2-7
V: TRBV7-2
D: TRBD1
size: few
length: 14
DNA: TGTGCCAGCCGCCGGGACAGCCTATCCTACGAGCAGTACTTC
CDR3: CASRRDSLSYEQYF

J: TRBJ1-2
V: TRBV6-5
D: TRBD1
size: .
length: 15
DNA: TGTGCCAGCAGGTCACCACAGGGGGCGGGCTATGGCTACACCTTC
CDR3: CASRSPQGAGYGYTF

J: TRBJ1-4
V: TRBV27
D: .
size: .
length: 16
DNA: TGTGCCAGCAGTTTATCTCAGGACACAACTAATGAAAAACTGTTTTTT
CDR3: CASSLSQDTTNEKLFF

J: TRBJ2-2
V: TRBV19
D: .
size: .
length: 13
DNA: TGTGCCAGTAGTATACTCGGGTTCGGGGAGCTGTTTTTT
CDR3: CASSILGFGELFF

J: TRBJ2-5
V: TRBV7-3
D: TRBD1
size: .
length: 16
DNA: TGTGCCAGCAGCAAGACAGGGGGACGGACACCCGAGACCCAGTACTTC
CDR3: CASSKTGGRTPETQYF

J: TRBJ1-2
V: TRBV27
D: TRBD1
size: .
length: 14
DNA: TGTGCCAGCAGTTTGGGACAGGGTAACTATGGCTACACCTTC
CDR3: CASSLGQGNYGYTF

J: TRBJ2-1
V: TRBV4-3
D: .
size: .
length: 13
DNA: TGCGCCAGCAGCCATTTCCACGGGAGAGAGCAGTTCTTC
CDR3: CASSHFHGREQFF

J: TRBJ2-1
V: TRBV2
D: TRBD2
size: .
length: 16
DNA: TGTGCCAGCAGTGCCCAAGGAGCGGGAGGGATGAATGAGCAGTTCTTC
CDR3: CASSAQGAGGMNEQFF

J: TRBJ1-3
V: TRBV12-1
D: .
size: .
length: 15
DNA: TGTGCCAGCAGCTTTGAACCGGTGAGGAAAAACACCATATATTTT
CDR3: CASSFEPVRKNTIYF

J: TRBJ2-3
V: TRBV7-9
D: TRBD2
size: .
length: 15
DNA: TGTGCCAGCACCCGAAGCGGGAGCTCGACAGATACGCAGTATTTT
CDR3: CASTRSGSSTDTQYF

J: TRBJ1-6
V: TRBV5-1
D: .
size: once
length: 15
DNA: TGCGCCAGCAGGCCCACTGCTGGAGGGAGTTCACCCCTCCACTTT
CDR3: CASRPTAGGSSPLHF

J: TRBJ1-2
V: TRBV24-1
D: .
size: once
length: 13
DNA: TGTGCCACCAGTGATCCCCACAGGGATGGCTACACCTTC
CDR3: CATSDPHRDGYTF

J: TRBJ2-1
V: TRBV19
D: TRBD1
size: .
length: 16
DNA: TGTGCCAGTAGTGTCGGATGGACAGGTACAATGGGTGAGCAGTTCTTC
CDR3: CASSVGWTGTMGEQFF

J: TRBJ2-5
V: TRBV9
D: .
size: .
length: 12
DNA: TGTGCCAGCAGCCCAAACCAAGAGACCCAGTACTTC
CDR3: CASSPNQETQYF

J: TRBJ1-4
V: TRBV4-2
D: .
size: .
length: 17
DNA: TGTGCCAGCAGCCAAGAGGATCAGGGCAACTTTAATGAAAAACTGTTTTTT
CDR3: CASSQEDQGNFNEKLFF

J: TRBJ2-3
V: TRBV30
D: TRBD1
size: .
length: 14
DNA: TGTGCCTGGAGTGAGGGGGCCGGCACAGATACGCAGTATTTT
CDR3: CAWSEGAGTDTQYF

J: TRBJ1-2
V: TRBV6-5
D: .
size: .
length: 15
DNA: TGTGCCAGCCAAAAAGCAGGGGCTGCAAACTATGGCTACACCTTC
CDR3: CASQKAGAANYGYTF

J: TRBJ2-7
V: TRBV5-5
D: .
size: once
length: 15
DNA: TGTGCCAGCAGCTTGGCCGGTACGGAGGCCTACGAGCAGTACTTC
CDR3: CASSLAGTEAYEQYF

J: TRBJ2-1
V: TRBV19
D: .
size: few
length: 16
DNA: TGTGCCAGTAGTGGCGGGGCTAGCAGCTCCTACAATGAGCAGTTCTTC
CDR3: CASSGGASSSYNEQFF

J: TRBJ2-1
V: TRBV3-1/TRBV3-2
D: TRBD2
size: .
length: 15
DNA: TGTGCCAGCAGCCAAGAGGGGCGGGAGTGGAATGAGCAGTTCTTC
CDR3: CASSQEGREWNEQFF

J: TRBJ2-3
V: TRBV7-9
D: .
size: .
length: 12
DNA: TGTGCCAGCAGCACAACGTCAGATACGCAGTATTTT
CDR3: CASSTTSDTQYF

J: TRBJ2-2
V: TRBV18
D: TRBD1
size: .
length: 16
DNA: TGTGCCAGCTCACGAGGGGACAGACAGAACACCGGGGAGCTGTTTTTT
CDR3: CASSRGDRQNTGELFF

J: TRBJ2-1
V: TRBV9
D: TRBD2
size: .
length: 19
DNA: TGTGCCAGCAGCAACAACCCCGGGACTAGCGGGGGGGTTTCTAATGAGCAGTTCTTC
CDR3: CASSNNPGTSGGVSNEQFF

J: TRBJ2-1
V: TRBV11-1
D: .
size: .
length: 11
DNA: TGTGCCAGCAGCCCAGACAGAGAGCAGTTCTTC
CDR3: CASSPDREQFF

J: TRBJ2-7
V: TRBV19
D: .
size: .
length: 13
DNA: TGTGCCAGTAGCCCGAGGTCGGGGGACGAGCAGTACTTC
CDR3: CASSPRSGDEQYF

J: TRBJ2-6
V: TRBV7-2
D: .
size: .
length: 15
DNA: TGTGCCAGCAGCATCAGGGTACGAGGGGCCAACGTCCTGACTTTC
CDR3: CASSIRVRGANVLTF

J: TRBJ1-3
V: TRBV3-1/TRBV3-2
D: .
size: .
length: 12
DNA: TGTGCCAGCAGCCCCTACGGAAACACCATATATTTT
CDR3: CASSPYGNTIYF

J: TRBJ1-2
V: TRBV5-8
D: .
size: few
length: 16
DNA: TGTGCCAGCAGCTTGGTCGTGTCAGGGGCGTATTGGGGCTACACCTTC
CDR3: CASSLVVSGAYWGYTF

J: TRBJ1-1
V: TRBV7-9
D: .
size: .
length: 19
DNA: TGTGCCAGCAGCAAAACAGGGATGGTACCCCCTATTTGGTCAAGTGAAGCTTTCTTT
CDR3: CASSKTGMVPPIWSSEAFF

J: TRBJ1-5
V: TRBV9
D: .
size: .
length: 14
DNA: TGTGCCAGCAGCGTAGATGGAGGGGTGGGGACCCAGCATTTT
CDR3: CASSVDGGVGTQHF

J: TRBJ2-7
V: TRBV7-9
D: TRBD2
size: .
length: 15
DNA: TGTGCCAGCAGCTTAACCGGGACTAGCGGGGACGAGCAGTACTTC
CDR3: CASSLTGTSGDEQYF

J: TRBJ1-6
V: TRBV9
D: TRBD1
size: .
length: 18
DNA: TGTGCCAGCAGCGTAGCAGTTGGGGGGACAGGGAGGCATTCACCCCTCCACTTT
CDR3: CASSVAVGGTGRHSPLHF

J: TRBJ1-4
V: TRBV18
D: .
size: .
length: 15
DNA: TGTGCCAGCTCACCACTGACAGGTGGAGACGAAAAACTGTTTTTT
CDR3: CASSPLTGGDEKLFF

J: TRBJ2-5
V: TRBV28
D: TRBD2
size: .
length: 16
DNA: TGTGCCAGCAGTTCCTGGCGGCGGGGGGGTCAAGAGACCCAGTACTTC
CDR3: CASSSWRRGGQETQYF

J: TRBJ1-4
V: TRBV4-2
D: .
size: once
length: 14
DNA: TGTGCCAGCAGCCACCCCCCTAGGAATGAAAAACTGTTTTTT
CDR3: CASSHPPRNEKLFF

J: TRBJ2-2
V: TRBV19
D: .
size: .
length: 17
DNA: TGTGCCAGTAGTAGGTGGGGCGGGACCGGGGACACCGGGGAGCTGTTTTTT
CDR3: CASSRWGGTGDTGELFF

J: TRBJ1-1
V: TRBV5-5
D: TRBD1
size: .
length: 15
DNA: TGTGCCAGCAGCTCCCCGGACAGGGGGAACACTGAAGCTTTCTTT
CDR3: CASSSPDRGNTEAFF

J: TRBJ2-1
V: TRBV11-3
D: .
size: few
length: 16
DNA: TGTGCCAGCAGCCTAGGGGGAGGGGAGCCCTACAATGAGCAGTTCTTC
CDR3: CASSLGGGEPYNEQFF

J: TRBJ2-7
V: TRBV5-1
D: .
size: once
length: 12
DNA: TGCGCCAGCAGCTTGTCAGGGGACGAGCAGTACTTC
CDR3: CASSLSGDEQYF